Following are 19 T cell receptor beta chains from one sample sequenced in a study of T cells in Graves' hyperthyroidism and ophthalmopathy. The investigators amplified TCR beta CDR3 regions from RNA transcripts. The TCR CDR3 was amplified in a first-round RT-PCR using the HTBI primer set. MiXCR, run by TCRdb on the multiplex PCR reads, gives a single entry per CDR3 protein. The sample yields 300,000 to 450,000 distinct CDR3 sequences, about 15% seen once. The sequencing input was blood. The origin of the receptors is a woman aged 60-75 years with Graves' hyperthyroidism.

The sample holds many counts of this clonotype. Since a much larger clone is just one base distant, this may be a read error. This rearrangement joins TRBV11-3 to TRBJ2-1; possibly TRBD1 for D (6 bases). V lost 2 bases and J lost 2, with 7 bases in between. Looked up from germline, CDR1 is SGHNT and CDR2 is YENEEA. The CDR3 extends over 14 amino acids. The CDR3: CASSLRGTYNEQFF. As DNA, the CDR3 is TGTGCCAGCAGCTTAAGGGGGACCTACAATGAGCAGTTCTTC. Full variable domain (remainder filled in from reference TRBV11-3 and TRBJ2-1): EAGVVQSPRYKIIEKKQPVAFWCNPISGHNTLYWYLQNLGQGPELLIRYENEEAVDDSQLPKDRFSAERLKGVDSTLKIQPAELGDSAVYLCASSLRGTYNEQFFGPGTRLTVL.

This clonotype was seen at least ten times. The rearrangement joins TRBV27 to TRBJ1-1, with 9 bases that match TRBD1. Trimming cost V 5 bases and J 6 bases; bases outside gene matches: 7. This CDR3 is built from 14 residues. Per the germline V gene, CDR1 is MNHEY and CDR2 is SMNVEV (reference sequence). CDR3 sequence: CASSPGQGRAEAFF. CDR3 DNA: TGTGCCAGCAGTCCAGGACAGGGGAGGGCTGAAGCTTTCTTT.

This clonotype was counted ten times or more. The chain combines TRBV12-5 with TRBJ2-4; 8 bases line up with TRBD2. The CDR3 loop spans 16 amino acids. From germline, CDR1 is LGHNT and CDR2 FRNRAP. With V trimmed by 7 bases and J by 4 bases, 12 bases remained unmatched. The CDR3 DNA reads as TGTGCTAGTGTTCCAGCGGGAGTAGGAGGTAAAAACATTCAGTACTTC. It is translated as CASVPAGVGGKNIQYF. Complete variable domain (other parts from reference TRBV12-5 and TRBJ2-4): DARVTQTPRHKVTEMGQEVTMRCQPILGHNTVFWYRQTMMQGLELLAYFRNRAPLDDSGMPKDRFSAEMPDATLATLKIQPSEPRDSAVYFCASVPAGVGGKNIQYFGAGTRLSVL.

This clonotype was observed a few times. The chain recombines TRBV2 with TRBJ1-5; 11 bases line up with TRBD1. The length of the CDR3 is 15 residues. V shed 7 bases, J shed 4 bases, and the junction held 6 bases outside the gene matches. Germline CDR1 reads SNHLY; CDR2 reads FYNNEI. DNA of the CDR3: TGTGCCAGCACTGGGACAGGGGGAACTAATCAGCCCCAGCATTTT. It encodes CASTGTGGTNQPQHF.

Turning to this clonotype: A clone one base away is much larger, so this may be a read error. The chain recombines TRBV24-1 with TRBJ2-1, with D tentatively TRBD2 (6 bases). The V end was cut by 5 bases, the J end by 1 base, with 11 bases between. Germline lookup yields CDR1 KGHDR and CDR2 SFDVKD. There are 15 residues in the CDR3. The CDR3 nucleotides are TGTGCCACCAGTGTAGCGGTAGGTTCCTACAATGAGCAGTTCTTC. It encodes CATSVAVGSYNEQFF.

The CDR3 region is CASSWTTSDYPTDTQYF. The CDR3 DNA follows: TGCGCCAGCAGCTGGACGACTAGCGACTACCCCACAGATACGCAGTATTTT. The chain carries TRBV5-1 and TRBJ2-3; TRBD2 agrees at 8 bases. Per the germline V gene, CDR1 is SGHRS and CDR2 is YFSETQ. The trim removed 3 bases at V and 2 bases at J, leaving 11 bases unmatched. This CDR3 is built from 17 residues. The entire variable domain, with the rest obtained from reference TRBV5-1 and TRBJ2-3, is as follows: KAGVTQTPRYLIKTRGQQVTLSCSPISGHRSVSWYQQTPGQGLQFLFEYFSETQRNKGNFPGRFSGRQFSNSRSEMNVSTLELGDSALYLCASSWTTSDYPTDTQYFGPGTRLTVL.

This clonotype has at least ten counts. The chain combines TRBV12-3 or TRBV12-4 with TRBJ2-5; maybe TRBD1 (5 bases). The V end was cut by 10 bases, the J end by 5 bases, with 20 bases between. The CDR3 runs 14 residues. The CDR3: CATRLGRVEETQYF. CDR3 coding DNA: TGTGCCACCCGCCTAGGCAGGGTCGAGGAGACCCAGTACTTC.

Only one count was recorded for this clonotype. This chain links TRBV5-1 with TRBJ1-2; tentative D call: TRBD1 (5 bases). The CDR3 totals 16 residues. Germline-derived CDR1 and CDR2 are SGHRS and YFSETQ. V lost 4 bases and J lost 3, with 19 bases in between. The CDR3 DNA reads TGCGCCAGCAGCCAACGCGGGCTCCAAGGGGACTATGGCTACACCTTC. It codes for CASSQRGLQGDYGYTF.

This clonotype was seen ten or more times. The chain is built from TRBV20-1 and TRBJ2-7; perhaps TRBD2 as D (5 bases). The germline V gene has CDR1 DFQATT and CDR2 SNEGSKA (reference sequence). This CDR3 spans 13 amino acids. V was pared by 5 bases and J by 3 bases, with 14 bases between. For the CDR3, the DNA is TGCAGTGCTCTCGGGATGCCTGACTACGAGCAGTACTTC. Protein sequence: CSALGMPDYEQYF.

The sample holds one count of this clonotype. This chain uses TRBV4-1 with TRBJ2-7; 8 nucleotides align to TRBD2. Looked up from germline, CDR1 is MGHRA and CDR2 is YSYEKL. The CDR3 has 17 residues. V lost 0 bases, J lost 1 base, and 8 bases stayed unmatched. The chain's CDR3 is CASSQDTRGRSSYEQYF. The CDR3 nucleotides are TGCGCCAGCAGCCAAGATACTCGCGGGAGGTCGTCCTACGAGCAGTACTTC.

This clonotype was recorded at least ten times. The chain couples TRBV20-1 to TRBJ2-7; the match to TRBD1 covers 8 bases. This CDR3 comprises 15 residues. V lost 3 bases, J lost 0 bases, and 7 bases stayed unmatched. Germline CDR1 DFQATT, CDR2 SNEGSKA (reference sequence). The CDR3 reads CSASPSGTGSYEQYF. CDR3 nucleotide sequence: TGCAGTGCTAGTCCCTCCGGGACAGGCTCCTACGAGCAGTACTTC.

This clonotype was picked up many times. This chain connects TRBV29-1 to TRBJ1-2, with D maybe TRBD1 (5 bases). CDR1 SQVTM and CDR2 ANQGSEA come from the germline V gene. This CDR3 contains 13 residues. Trimming took 3 bases from V and 4 from J, leaving 12 bases between them. CDR3 bases: TGCAGCGTTGATAGGCAGGGCCTCTATGGCTACACCTTC. This sequence encodes CSVDRQGLYGYTF.

This clonotype was seen many times. This chain joins TRBV10-3 and TRBJ2-7; D possibly corresponds to TRBD2 (6 bases). The CDR3 spans 16 residues. CDR1 is ENHRY and CDR2 is SYGVKD in the germline V gene. Trimming shortened V by 4 bases and J by 3 bases, and 19 bases separated the two germline ends. The CDR3 DNA follows: TGTGCCATCAGTGTTAATTCAGCGGGTGTTATCTACGAGCAGTACTTC. The encoded protein is CAISVNSAGVIYEQYF.

The chain's CDR3 is CSVAPTGELFF. In DNA, the CDR3 is TGCAGCGTAGCTCCCACCGGGGAGCTGTTTTTT. The V gene is TRBV29-1, the J gene TRBJ2-2; D call uncertain. V was trimmed by 6 bases and J by 4 bases, leaving 6 bases between them. The CDR3 loop spans 11 amino acids. Germline lookup yields CDR1 SQVTM and CDR2 ANQGSEA.

The sample holds a few counts of this clonotype. The genes are TRBV7-4 and TRBJ2-5; D possibly corresponds to TRBD2 (6 bases). V was pared by 2 bases and J by 7 bases, with 26 bases between. Germline V gene sequence: CDR1 SGHVT, CDR2 SQSDAQ. CDR3 length: 18 amino acids. Here the CDR3 DNA reads TGTGCCAGCAGCTTACGAGGTTGGCAGGGAGGAGCAGGAGCGACCCAGTACTTC. It encodes CASSLRGWQGGAGATQYF.

As concerns this clonotype: A much larger clone lies a single base off, so this may be a read error. The chain carries TRBV11-2 and TRBJ2-1; TRBD1 matches at 11 bases. CDR3 size: 13 residues. Germline CDR1 SGHAT, CDR2 FQNNGV. The CDR3 nucleotides read TGTGTCAGCAGCTTAGCGAGGGACAGGGGGGAGTTCTTC. It encodes CVSSLARDRGEFF.

This clonotype was recorded at least ten times. The V gene is TRBV28, the J gene TRBJ1-2; unclear D gene. The germline V gene has CDR1 MDHEN and CDR2 SYDVKM. Deletions cut 6 bases from V and 8 bases from J, with 19 bases between. The CDR3 is made up of 14 amino acids. CDR3 DNA sequence: TGTGCCAGCAGCCAGGATCAGAAGTGGAGGGGCTACACCTTC. Protein: CASSQDQKWRGYTF.

This clonotype was found a few times. V gene TRBV24-1 combines with J gene TRBJ2-1, with D possibly being TRBD2 (5 bases). Germline V gives CDR1 KGHDR, CDR2 SFDVKD. CDR3 length equals 15 residues. The ends were cut back, 4 bases at V and 7 bases at J, with 16 bases in the middle. The CDR3 nucleotides are TGTGCCACCAGTGACTCCTCCCGGGGATTGAATGAGCAGTTCTTC. This encodes CATSDSSRGLNEQFF.

There are many counts of this clonotype. The V gene is TRBV20-1, the J gene TRBJ2-5, with 7 bases that match TRBD2. This CDR3 has 15 residues. Losses at the gene ends were 1 base for V and 7 bases for J; bases not matched to a gene: 12. Germline assignment: CDR1 DFQATT and CDR2 SNEGSKA (reference sequence). CDR3 residues: CSARGASGGSTTQYF. As DNA, the CDR3 is TGCAGTGCTAGAGGGGCTAGCGGTGGGTCTACGACCCAGTACTTC.